This T cell receptor (beta chain) appears in the sequencing data of a study of T cell responses to AZD1222 COVID-19 vaccine. The ends were cut back, 2 bases at V and 1 base at J, with 8 bases in the middle. This CDR3 contains 14 residues. The germline V gene encodes CDR1 MNHEY and CDR2 SMNVEV (reference sequence). Produced via immunoSEQ multiplex PCR; TCRdb's table is partial and in-frame only. The data show around 190,000 clones, 91% seen once. Concerning this clone: Its antigen is undetermined.

Study outcomes and limitations: Close to half of spike-specific TCRs reportedly recognize unmutated variant regions. Donors were largely white British and mainly female; clonal diversity was possibly underestimated. Without day 14 samples, only post-peak T cell repertoires were studied.

This TCR came from an adult who received the AZD1222 COVID-19 vaccine. The sample consisted of peripheral blood, taken 28 days after the second AZD1222 dose. The chain employs TRBV27 and TRBJ1-1, with D possibly being TRBD1 (5 bases). CDR3 DNA: TGTGCCAGCAGTTTAGAACAGGAGAACACTGAAGCTTTCTTT. Amino acid sequence: CASSLEQENTEAFF.